One sample yielded the 4 T cell receptor beta chains listed below, sequenced in a study. Each CDR3 protein is one row after TCRdb ran MiXCR on the 5' RACE reads. The data hold about 50,000 distinct CDR3 sequences, with approximately 17% observed a single time. The sample consisted of naive CD4+ T cells sorted from blood. Subset given: naive CD4+ T cells, CD4+CD45RA+CD25-. The receptors were gathered from a female donor with breast cancer.

This chain joins TRBV5-1 and TRBJ1-2; tentative D call: TRBD1 (6 bases). Looked up from germline, CDR1 is SGHRS and CDR2 is YFSETQ. The V end lost 1 base, the J end lost 8 bases, and 18 bases lay between the germline ends. This CDR3 spans 15 amino acids. The CDR3: CASSLRRDKGAGYTF. The CDR3, as DNA: TGCGCCAGCAGCTTGCGAAGGGACAAAGGAGCGGGCTACACCTTC.

The chain links TRBV7-9 to TRBJ1-2, with TRBD1 as a possible D gene (5 bases). The ends were cut back, 6 bases at V and 7 bases at J, with 15 bases in the middle. Germline V lookup: CDR1 SEHNR, CDR2 FQNEAQ (reference sequence). The CDR3 extends over 13 amino acids. The CDR3 loop is CASRPFGTSGYTF. CDR3 nucleotide sequence: TGTGCCAGCAGACCCTTCGGGACCTCTGGCTACACCTTC.

This clonotype came up many times. The V gene is TRBV6-5, the J gene TRBJ2-7; D may be TRBD1 or TRBD2 (5 bases each). Looked up from germline, CDR1 is MNHEY and CDR2 is SVGAGI. The length of the CDR3 is 13 residues. V lost 7 bases and J lost 2, with 12 bases in between. CDR3 amino acids: CASKRRGPYEQYF. The DNA of the CDR3 is TGTGCCAGCAAACGTCGGGGCCCCTACGAGCAGTACTTC.

On this clonotype itself: Just one base apart from a much larger clone, this may be a read error. The rearrangement joins TRBV7-9 to TRBJ2-1, with 12 positions matching TRBD2. Judging by the DNA end, TRBJ2-7 fits better; the J call may be wrong. The CDR3 contains 15 residues. The germline gives CDR1 SEHNR, CDR2 FQNEAQ (reference sequence). This chain's CDR3 is CASSLGTSGDNEQYF. CDR3 coding DNA: TGTGCCAGCAGCTTAGGGACTAGCGGGGACAATGAGCAGTACTTC.